The T cell receptor (beta chain) under discussion was sequenced for a study of T cells in Graves' hyperthyroidism and ophthalmopathy. The overall study: Before treatment of any kind, peripheral blood was taken at initial diagnosis.

The germline gives CDR1 SGDLS, CDR2 YYNGEE. The V segment lost 3 bases and the J segment 5 bases; nucleotides outside the gene matches: 6. CDR3 size: 14 residues. There were TCR beta CDR3 regions amplified from RNA transcripts. The study used the HTBI primer set for a first-round RT-PCR of the TCR CDR3. TCRdb fed the multiplex PCR reads into MiXCR, producing one record per CDR3 protein. Among about half a million distinct CDR3 sequences listed, less than 25% were seen once. This receptor was identified in a man aged 18-30 years with Graves' hyperthyroidism. The chain recombines TRBV9 with TRBJ2-7, with 9 bases matching TRBD1. Sequencing used blood. The CDR3 sequence: CASSAGQGINEQYF. CDR3 bases: TGTGCCAGCAGCGCGGGACAGGGAATCAACGAGCAGTACTTC.